These 9 T cell receptor beta chains were all obtained from the same sample, sequenced in a study of identical twins. TCRdb passed the 5' RACE reads through MiXCR, listing each CDR3 protein once. The sample includes about 290,000 distinct CDR3 sequences, over 8.5% of them seen just once. A further study also used this sample, focusing on yellow fever vaccine responses in identical twins.

The source material was CD8+ T cells sorted from blood. The source of these receptors is a woman younger than 35 in good health.

This clonotype was counted ten times or more. The rearrangement links TRBV7-2 to TRBJ1-3, with no clear D. Trimming shortened V by 0 bases and J by 0 bases, and 12 bases separated the two germline ends. This CDR3 is built from 17 residues. CDR1 SGHTA and CDR2 FQGNSA come from the germline V gene. CDR3 sequence (DNA): TGTGCCAGCAGCTTAGCGGGATTGGGTCCCTCTGGAAACACCATATATTTT. This sequence encodes CASSLAGLGPSGNTIYF.

This clonotype was detected many times. The chain is built from TRBV12-3 or TRBV12-4 and TRBJ2-7, with D perhaps TRBD1 or TRBD2 (5 bases each). This CDR3 is built from 12 residues. V was shortened by 6 bases and J by 7 bases, with 13 bases between the two germline ends. CDR3 in DNA: TGTGCCAGCAGGAGGGGTGGTGTGGAGCAGTACTTC. It specifies CASRRGGVEQYF.

This clonotype was seen a few times. The chain uses TRBV2 and TRBJ2-2; 8 bases fit TRBD2. This CDR3 comprises 17 residues. With V trimmed by 7 bases and J by 5 bases, 15 bases remained unmatched. Germline V CDR1 and CDR2: SNHLY, FYNNEI. CDR3 bases: TGTGCCAGCATCCAGACAACCCGGGGGGGAGAAACCGGGGAGCTGTTTTTT. Amino acids: CASIQTTRGGETGELFF.

This sequence joins TRBV29-1 and TRBJ1-1; D unclear. Trimming removed 6 bases at V and 0 bases at J, with 11 bases between. The CDR3 is 13 residues long. Per germline, CDR1 SQVTM and CDR2 ANQGSEA. The chain's CDR3 is CSVAPGMNTEAFF. Here the CDR3 DNA reads TGCAGCGTCGCTCCCGGGATGAACACTGAAGCTTTCTTT.

This clonotype was observed a few times. V is TRBV12-3 or TRBV12-4 and J is TRBJ2-7, with D unresolved. The CDR3 contains 14 residues. V lost 2 bases and J 1 base, leaving 9 bases between the germline ends. The CDR3 DNA reads TGTGCCAGCAGTTTACCGACTCATTCCTACGAGCAGTACTTC. It codes for CASSLPTHSYEQYF.

Points on this clonotype: This sequence may be a read error, since a much larger clone differs from it by one base. The chain carries TRBV12-3 or TRBV12-4 and TRBJ2-7; 9 bases are a match to TRBD2. The length of the CDR3 is 15 residues. The CDR3 region has the DNA TGTGCCAGCGGAGGTAGCGGGGGAATCTCCTACGAGCAGTGCTTC. Its translation is CASGGSGGISYEQCF.

This clonotype was seen at least ten times. V usage is TRBV5-1 and J usage is TRBJ2-7; either TRBD1 or TRBD2 may supply D (6 bases each). The V end lost 2 bases, the J end lost 4 bases, and 13 bases lay between the germline ends. Germline CDR1 is SGHRS and CDR2 is YFSETQ. This CDR3 comprises 14 residues. Here the CDR3 reads CASSFSGGQYEQYF. The DNA for the CDR3 is TGCGCCAGCAGCTTCTCCGGGGGCCAATACGAGCAGTACTTC. Supplemented by reference TRBV5-1 and TRBJ2-7, the full variable domain reads KAGVTQTPRYLIKTRGQQVTLSCSPISGHRSVSWYQQTPGQGLQFLFEYFSETQRNKGNFPGRFSGRQFSNSRSEMNVSTLELGDSALYLCASSFSGGQYEQYFGPGTRLTVT.

This clonotype has at least ten counts. The rearrangement uses TRBV28 and TRBJ2-7, with TRBD1 matching over 7 bases. Germline CDR1 MDHEN, CDR2 SYDVKM. The CDR3 runs 16 residues. The J segment lost 0 bases and the V segment lost 5 bases, leaving 10 bases of the junction unmatched. The CDR3 spells CASSQRTGLSSYEQYF. CDR3 DNA: TGTGCCAGCAGTCAAAGGACAGGCCTTTCCTCCTACGAGCAGTACTTC.

This clonotype was picked up many times. The rearrangement links TRBV7-9 to TRBJ2-3, with D perhaps matching TRBD2 (6 bases). Germline V lookup: CDR1 SEHNR, CDR2 FQNEAQ (reference sequence). V was trimmed by 4 bases and J by 5 bases, leaving 13 bases between them. CDR3 length: 14 amino acids. The CDR3 nucleotides are TGTGCCAGCAGCTCTTCTGCGGGAATAGATACGCAGTATTTT. Translated, it gives CASSSSAGIDTQYF.